Listed below are T cell receptor beta chains from one sample, sequenced in a study of blood T cell repertoires in COVID-19. The protocol was immunoSEQ multiplex PCR, while the TCRdb copy is restricted to in-frame clones and leaves out a portion. This table has approximately 220,000 clones, roughly 91% appearing once. Sequences were obtained from PBMCs or T cells enriched from blood (not recorded which). The receptors were gathered from a woman aged 30 to 39 with acute COVID-19. The CDR3 runs from the conserved cysteine through the conserved F or W. The D gene is left open where the match is weak. Some rows have no size entry. The others give once, few or many, or a class for an expanded clone.

cdr3_length: 16; clone_size: once; d_call: .; j_call: TRBJ1-1; v_call: TRBV5-4; cdr3_aa: CASSLFGTSIRGEAFF; cdr3_nt: TGTGCCAGCAGCTTGTTTGGTACTTCCATTAGGGGTGAAGCTTTCTTT
cdr3_length: 15; clone_size: .; d_call: TRBD1; j_call: TRBJ2-2; v_call: TRBV5-4; cdr3_aa: CASSWAGGATGELFF; cdr3_nt: TGTGCCAGCAGCTGGGCAGGGGGCGCGACCGGGGAGCTGTTTTTT
cdr3_length: 21; clone_size: .; d_call: .; j_call: TRBJ2-2; v_call: TRBV24-1; cdr3_aa: CATSDFLAASPRSANTGELFF; cdr3_nt: TGTGCCACCAGTGACTTCCTGGCTGCATCCCCACGATCAGCGAACACCGGGGAGCTGTTTTTT
cdr3_length: 15; clone_size: .; d_call: .; j_call: TRBJ2-2; v_call: TRBV5-4; cdr3_aa: CASSRKDGIAGELFF; cdr3_nt: TGTGCCAGCAGCAGGAAGGACGGGATCGCCGGGGAGCTGTTTTTT
cdr3_length: 15; clone_size: .; d_call: .; j_call: TRBJ1-1; v_call: TRBV6-5; cdr3_aa: CASILRGQVNTEAFF; cdr3_nt: TGTGCCAGCATCTTACGGGGACAAGTGAACACTGAAGCTTTCTTT
cdr3_length: 16; clone_size: .; d_call: TRBD1; j_call: TRBJ1-5; v_call: TRBV6-2/TRBV6-3; cdr3_aa: CASSPTSGGLRQPQHF; cdr3_nt: TGTGCCAGCAGTCCCACTTCAGGGGGCTTGCGTCAGCCCCAGCATTTT
cdr3_length: 14; clone_size: .; d_call: .; j_call: TRBJ2-3; v_call: TRBV2; cdr3_aa: CASSEGGATDTQYF; cdr3_nt: TGTGCCAGCAGTGAAGGGGGCGCCACAGATACGCAGTATTTT
cdr3_length: 15; clone_size: .; d_call: .; j_call: TRBJ1-5; v_call: TRBV4-1; cdr3_aa: CASSRSIGDSQPQHF; cdr3_nt: TGCGCCAGCAGCAGAAGCATCGGTGATAGTCAGCCCCAGCATTTT
cdr3_length: 16; clone_size: few; d_call: TRBD1; j_call: TRBJ1-5; v_call: TRBV5-1; cdr3_aa: CASSSRDRGDNQPQHF; cdr3_nt: TGCGCCAGCAGCTCCAGGGACAGGGGGGACAATCAGCCCCAGCATTTT
cdr3_length: 13; clone_size: few; d_call: .; j_call: TRBJ2-7; v_call: TRBV6-5; cdr3_aa: CASGREGAREQYF; cdr3_nt: TGTGCCAGCGGACGGGAGGGGGCGCGGGAGCAGTACTTC
cdr3_length: 13; clone_size: .; d_call: .; j_call: TRBJ1-4; v_call: TRBV15; cdr3_aa: CATSRGRGEKLFF; cdr3_nt: TGTGCCACCAGCAGAGGGAGGGGAGAAAAACTGTTTTTT
cdr3_length: 13; clone_size: .; d_call: TRBD1; j_call: TRBJ2-7; v_call: TRBV6-5; cdr3_aa: CASSTDRGYEQYF; cdr3_nt: TGTGCCAGCAGTACTGACAGGGGCTACGAGCAGTACTTC
cdr3_length: 15; clone_size: few; d_call: TRBD1; j_call: TRBJ1-4; v_call: TRBV4-3; cdr3_aa: CASSRGDSNDEKLFF; cdr3_nt: TGCGCCAGCAGCCGAGGGGACAGCAACGATGAAAAACTGTTTTTT
cdr3_length: 14; clone_size: .; d_call: .; j_call: TRBJ1-5; v_call: TRBV5-6; cdr3_aa: CASSLNTGRQPQHF; cdr3_nt: TGTGCCAGCAGCTTAAACACAGGGAGACAGCCCCAGCATTTT
cdr3_length: 15; clone_size: .; d_call: TRBD1; j_call: TRBJ2-7; v_call: TRBV7-9; cdr3_aa: CASSFPDRGFYEQYF; cdr3_nt: TGTGCCAGCAGCTTTCCGGACAGGGGGTTCTACGAGCAGTACTTC
cdr3_length: 17; clone_size: .; d_call: TRBD1; j_call: TRBJ1-5; v_call: TRBV5-6; cdr3_aa: CASSLHRDRGFNQPQHF; cdr3_nt: TGTGCCAGCAGCTTGCACCGGGACAGGGGGTTCAATCAGCCCCAGCATTTT
cdr3_length: 12; clone_size: .; d_call: .; j_call: TRBJ1-2; v_call: TRBV7-2; cdr3_aa: CASSLEDTGYTF; cdr3_nt: TGTGCCAGCAGCTTAGAGGACACCGGCTACACCTTC
cdr3_length: 18; clone_size: .; d_call: TRBD1; j_call: TRBJ1-2; v_call: TRBV10-3; cdr3_aa: CAISEPDRGQTPNYGYTF; cdr3_nt: TGTGCCATCAGTGAGCCTGACAGGGGGCAAACCCCTAACTATGGCTACACCTTC
cdr3_length: 15; clone_size: .; d_call: TRBD1; j_call: TRBJ1-1; v_call: TRBV6-5; cdr3_aa: CASTGTGIGNTEAFF; cdr3_nt: TGTGCCAGCACGGGGACAGGGATAGGGAACACTGAAGCTTTCTTT
cdr3_length: 14; clone_size: few; d_call: TRBD2; j_call: TRBJ2-7; v_call: TRBV30; cdr3_aa: CAWGPGGPSYEQYF; cdr3_nt: TGTGCCTGGGGGCCGGGGGGACCTTCCTACGAGCAGTACTTC
cdr3_length: 14; clone_size: .; d_call: .; j_call: TRBJ1-5; v_call: TRBV5-1; cdr3_aa: CASSSGGVDQPQHF; cdr3_nt: TGCGCCAGCAGCAGCGGGGGGGTAGATCAGCCCCAGCATTTT
cdr3_length: 15; clone_size: .; d_call: TRBD1; j_call: TRBJ1-1; v_call: TRBV7-2; cdr3_aa: CASSLVGGDWTEAFF; cdr3_nt: TGTGCCAGCAGCTTAGTAGGGGGCGATTGGACTGAAGCTTTCTTT
cdr3_length: 15; clone_size: .; d_call: .; j_call: TRBJ1-1; v_call: TRBV2; cdr3_aa: CASSERGGLNTEAFF; cdr3_nt: TGTGCCAGCAGTGAAAGGGGGGGGTTGAACACTGAAGCTTTCTTT
cdr3_length: 17; clone_size: .; d_call: TRBD1; j_call: TRBJ2-2; v_call: TRBV10-3; cdr3_aa: CATGDREVALNTGELFF; cdr3_nt: TGTGCCACCGGGGACAGGGAGGTAGCTTTGAACACCGGGGAGCTGTTTTTT
cdr3_length: 15; clone_size: .; d_call: TRBD2; j_call: TRBJ2-1; v_call: TRBV12-5; cdr3_aa: CASGKTSGGDNEQFF; cdr3_nt: TGTGCTAGTGGTAAGACTAGCGGGGGAGACAATGAGCAGTTCTTC
cdr3_length: 11; clone_size: .; d_call: .; j_call: TRBJ1-1; v_call: TRBV20-1; cdr3_aa: CSALLSNQAFF; cdr3_nt: TGCAGTGCTCTGCTCAGTAACCAAGCTTTCTTT
cdr3_length: 15; clone_size: .; d_call: TRBD1; j_call: TRBJ2-3; v_call: TRBV30; cdr3_aa: CAWSVYRGRTDTQYF; cdr3_nt: TGTGCCTGGAGTGTATACAGGGGGCGGACAGATACGCAGTATTTT
cdr3_length: 14; clone_size: .; d_call: TRBD1; j_call: TRBJ1-5; v_call: TRBV30; cdr3_aa: CAWSGGQGYQPQHF; cdr3_nt: TGTGCCTGGAGTGGGGGACAGGGTTATCAGCCCCAGCATTTT
cdr3_length: 16; clone_size: .; d_call: TRBD1; j_call: TRBJ2-5; v_call: TRBV5-1; cdr3_aa: CASSRTGVGLQETQYF; cdr3_nt: TGCGCCAGCAGCAGGACAGGGGTGGGCCTCCAAGAGACCCAGTACTTC
cdr3_length: 14; clone_size: once; d_call: TRBD1; j_call: TRBJ1-1; v_call: TRBV3-1/TRBV3-2; cdr3_aa: CASSQAQGATEAFF; cdr3_nt: TGTGCCAGCAGCCAAGCCCAGGGGGCCACTGAAGCTTTCTTT
cdr3_length: 17; clone_size: .; d_call: TRBD1; j_call: TRBJ1-5; v_call: TRBV19; cdr3_aa: CASSLGTGIILNQPQHF; cdr3_nt: TGTGCCAGTAGTCTTGGGACAGGGATTATCCTAAATCAGCCCCAGCATTTT
cdr3_length: 15; clone_size: .; d_call: .; j_call: TRBJ1-2; v_call: TRBV4-1; cdr3_aa: CASSPLTDGYYGYTF; cdr3_nt: TGCGCCAGCAGCCCCCTCACAGACGGATACTATGGCTACACCTTC
cdr3_length: 13; clone_size: few; d_call: .; j_call: TRBJ1-6; v_call: TRBV2; cdr3_aa: CASSEIQNSPLHF; cdr3_nt: TGTGCCAGCAGTGAAATCCAGAATTCACCCCTCCACTTT
cdr3_length: 17; clone_size: .; d_call: .; j_call: TRBJ2-1; v_call: TRBV12-2; cdr3_aa: CASRLSLAGGRYNEQFF; cdr3_nt: TGTGCAAGTCGCTTAAGTCTAGCGGGGGGCCGCTACAATGAGCAGTTCTTC
cdr3_length: 13; clone_size: .; d_call: .; j_call: TRBJ2-2; v_call: TRBV6-5; cdr3_aa: CASSTEGIGELFF; cdr3_nt: TGTGCCAGCAGTACGGAGGGGATCGGGGAGCTGTTTTTT
cdr3_length: 16; clone_size: .; d_call: .; j_call: TRBJ2-5; v_call: TRBV9; cdr3_aa: CASSMGPGGTQETQYF; cdr3_nt: TGTGCCAGCAGCATGGGGCCTGGGGGGACCCAAGAGACCCAGTACTTC
cdr3_length: 13; clone_size: .; d_call: .; j_call: TRBJ1-2; v_call: TRBV18; cdr3_aa: CASSRGDNYGYTF; cdr3_nt: TGTGCCAGCTCCCGCGGGGATAACTATGGCTACACCTTC
cdr3_length: 13; clone_size: .; d_call: .; j_call: TRBJ1-6; v_call: TRBV30; cdr3_aa: CAWSMERDSPLHF; cdr3_nt: TGTGCCTGGAGTATGGAGAGGGATTCACCCCTCCACTTT
cdr3_length: 15; clone_size: .; d_call: TRBD1; j_call: TRBJ1-6; v_call: TRBV5-1; cdr3_aa: CASSLEEGGPSPLHF; cdr3_nt: TGCGCCAGCAGCTTGGAAGAAGGGGGCCCTTCACCCCTCCACTTT
cdr3_length: 17; clone_size: .; d_call: TRBD1; j_call: TRBJ2-5; v_call: TRBV5-1; cdr3_aa: CASSLTPRQGVLETQYF; cdr3_nt: TGCGCCAGCAGCTTGACTCCGAGACAGGGCGTTTTGGAGACCCAGTACTTC
cdr3_length: 13; clone_size: .; d_call: TRBD1; j_call: TRBJ2-7; v_call: TRBV18; cdr3_aa: CASSPDRGHEQYF; cdr3_nt: TGTGCCAGCTCACCAGACAGGGGCCACGAGCAGTACTTC
cdr3_length: 15; clone_size: .; d_call: TRBD1; j_call: TRBJ1-4; v_call: TRBV4-3; cdr3_aa: CASSQEDRAREKLFF; cdr3_nt: TGCGCCAGCAGCCAAGAAGACAGGGCTAGAGAAAAACTGTTTTTT
cdr3_length: 16; clone_size: .; d_call: .; j_call: TRBJ1-4; v_call: TRBV7-9; cdr3_aa: CASSFGGATTNEKLFF; cdr3_nt: TGTGCCAGCAGCTTCGGAGGGGCAACAACTAATGAAAAACTGTTTTTT
cdr3_length: 12; clone_size: once; d_call: TRBD1; j_call: TRBJ2-5; v_call: TRBV3-1/TRBV3-2; cdr3_aa: CASSDRAETQYF; cdr3_nt: TGTGCCAGCAGTGACAGGGCTGAGACCCAGTACTTC